The entry that follows covers one TCR beta chain sequence. This clone showed up just once. It lacks a known antigen. No qualities accompany the bases; no much larger clone lies one base away. The time point label, read with the paper, signifies: cycle 2 day 1 (C2D1) of nivolumab. Every trial patient had relapsed after autologous stem cell transplantation, and cohorts A, B and C differed in prior brentuximab vedotin exposure. The trial cohort was composed of 56 patients with relapsed/refractory classical Hodgkin lymphoma, for whom complete response, partial response or progressive disease was recorded as best overall response. Trial patients were treated with single-agent nivolumab in the multi-cohort phase II CheckMate 205 trial. An independent review committee assessed best overall response using the 2007 International Working Group response criteria. Trial PBMCs were collected immediately before nivolumab initiation (C1D1) and during therapy at cycle 2 day 1 and cycle 4 day 1. Peripheral blood was collected in 8 mL Vacutainer Cell Preparation Tubes, from which PBMCs were isolated by centrifugation and then cryopreserved.

The CDR3 contains 16 residues, cysteine and phenylalanine counted. The DNA shown is the 48-base CDR3, in frame from base 1. Germline trimming: 0 bases from V, 6 bases from J; junction bases outside gene matches: 9. Genomic DNA was extracted with the Qiagen DNeasy kit from unsorted PBMCs and from negatively selected CD4+ and CD8+ fractions. TCR beta CDR3 regions were amplified by immunoSEQ multiplex PCR using primers annealing to V and J segments. Amplification bias was minimized using a synthetic immune receptor repertoire, and residual bias was removed computationally after sequencing. The published analysis was carried out like this. Custom Python scripts were used to quantify repertoire diversity as the Shannon entropy index. Unsorted, CD4+ and CD8+ repertoires were analyzed separately, except in combined analyses where CD4+ and CD8+ sequences were merged in silico. Clonal expansion was defined as at least a 2-fold frequency increase after treatment relative to C1D1, with a pseudocount of 0.5 for undetected baseline clones. Clones with 0 or 1 copy at C1D1 were defined as singleton clones, while clones with 2 or more copies were defined as non-singleton clones. By matching protein sequences in sorted samples from the same patient, clones expanded in unsorted samples were annotated as CD4+, CD8+ or unknown. Wilcoxon tests were applied to paired samples to test diversity changes from C1D1 to C4D1. The clones in this table, taken by TCRdb from immuneACCESS, are in-frame only. Not every clone is retained; where verified, under half of the shortfall comes from an unresolved V gene, and the cause of the rest is unknown. V and J calls and clone size are copied from that table; D and trimming were computed from the DNA. For this sample the table gives 66,000 or so clones, of which 60% to 80% were detected only once. 9% to 10% of the sample goes to the ten largest clones.

The data derive from a study of PD-1 blockade in classical Hodgkin lymphoma (dated by TCRdb to 2020 to 2022). Turning to the overall study: Nivolumab dosing was 3 mg/kg intravenously every 2 weeks, continuing until either disease progression or unacceptable toxicity. A peripheral blood immune signature of response to PD-1 blockade in classical Hodgkin lymphoma was defined using TCR beta sequencing and CyTOF. Study-wide conclusions, independent of this receptor: Baseline diversity similar to that of newly diagnosed patients was observed in trial patients achieving complete response, whereas significantly lower diversity was observed in partial responders and progressors. Baseline TCR diversity was reported to be lower in newly diagnosed patients than in healthy donors and to be lower still in relapsed/refractory patients. A significant rise by C4D1 was seen in CD4+ but not CD8+ TCR diversity (p=0.0027 vs p=0.16), with the rise being most apparent in complete responders (p=0.02). Diversity was lower in patients who began nivolumab less than 1 year after ASCT, so these patients were left out of later analyses to avoid confounding by immune reconstitution. The study covered only a single clinical trial cohort, and the causes of the repertoire differences, possibly disease activity or prior therapy, were still not defined.

The V and J segments used are TRBV23-1 and TRBJ2-3, with TRBD1 identical over 7 junction bases. TRBV23-1 is assigned to the ORF class and has an uncertain function. The material sequenced was peripheral blood mononuclear cells (PBMCs), taken before the second cycle of nivolumab. This receptor was obtained from a human donor with classical Hodgkin lymphoma. The DNA sequence is TGCGCCAGCAGTCAATCTCCGGACAGGCCGGGGGATACGCAGTATTTT. Translated, it reads CASSQSPDRPGDTQYF.